The present T cell receptor (beta chain) was sequenced within a study of CXCR3-negative and CXCR3-positive naive CD8 T cells. Study details: TRB reads totalled about 135 million, about 1.5 +/- 0.3 million per library.

This CDR3 comprises 12 residues. From germline, CDR1 is LNHNV and CDR2 YYDKDF (reference sequence). Notes on the study in general: Sequencing showed both naive subsets with comparably high diversity, and memory CD8+ cells much lower. TRB CDR3s of CXCR3-positive naive cells were more hydrophobic than those of CXCR3-negative naive cells.

The sorter processed each CD8+ T cell subset in triplicate at hundreds of thousands of cells apiece. A CD45RO-CCR7+CD27+CD95- profile was what naive CD8+ T cells displayed. UMI-tagged TRB cDNA libraries were built via 5' RACE. TCRdb reworked the 5' RACE reads into one entry per CDR3 protein, no DNA. Its table lists some 150,000 distinct CDR3 sequences. Note on this clonotype: As yet, its antigen is unknown.

Sequencing was performed on naive CXCR3+ CD8+ T cells from blood. The subset was: CD45RO-CCR7+CD27+CD95- naive CD8+ T cells expressing CXCR3 (TNR3+). This chain joins TRBV15 and TRBJ1-5. This TCR came from a human donor in good health. Some clones in this sample may be carry-over from other donors' samples. This CDR3 reads CATSILNQPQHF.